The 4 T cell receptor beta chains presented below share a single source sample, sequenced in a study of shared clonotypes between healthy human individuals. Only in-frame clones appear in the TCRdb table, and some are missing; sequencing was by immunoSEQ multiplex PCR. The sample holds about 2.4 million clones; roughly 93% are singletons and the top ten take approximately 0.35%. The source material was naive CD4+ T cells from PBMCs. The subset denotes: CD45RA+ positively selected. These TCRs come from a man younger than 35 in good health. Some clones in this sample may be carry-over from other donors' samples.

The rearrangement uses TRBV30 and TRBJ1-6; no clear D gene. The germline V gene has CDR1 GTSNPN and CDR2 SVGIG (reference sequence). The CDR3 is 13 amino acids. V was pared by 3 bases and J by 7 bases, with 10 bases between. In DNA, the CDR3 is TGTGCCTGGAGCACCGCCGGCAATTCACCCCTCCACTTT. Its protein is CAWSTAGNSPLHF.

This sequence joins TRBV29-1 and TRBJ1-3; D ambiguous. CDR3 length: 13 residues. Germline assignment: CDR1 SQVTM and CDR2 ANQGSEA. Deletions cut 4 bases from V and 0 bases from J, with 7 bases between. CDR3 sequence (DNA): TGCAGCGTTGTGACATTCTCTGGAAACACCATATATTTT. Its protein is CSVVTFSGNTIYF.

This chain joins TRBV28 and TRBJ1-3; D not certain. Germline V gene data show CDR1 as MDHEN and CDR2 as SYDVKM. V lost 3 bases, J lost 10 bases, and 7 bases lay in between. This CDR3 region has 11 residues. DNA of the CDR3: TGTGCCAGCAGTTTGGCGCCTACCATATATTTT. As protein: CASSLAPTIYF.

The genes are TRBV4-2 and TRBJ1-3, with a weak D call TRBD1 (5 bases). The V and J ends lost 0 bases and 2 bases respectively, with 11 bases between them. CDR1 and CDR2 (germline): LGHNA, YNFKEQ. This CDR3 spans 16 amino acids. The CDR3 region is CASSQDSSRAGNTIYF. CDR3 nucleotides: TGTGCCAGCAGCCAAGATTCCTCCAGGGCTGGAAACACCATATATTTT.